Listed below are T cell receptor beta chains from one sample, sequenced in a study of T-cell reconstitution after alpha-beta-depleted transplantation in children. TCRdb ran MiXCR on the PCR reads and lists one entry per CDR3 protein. The repertoire has about 370,000 distinct CDR3 sequences, around 21% of them found once; the top ten carry 3.8%. Specimen: PBMCs from the stem cell graft donor, collected from the stem cell graft. These receptors came from a human donor who donated a stem cell graft to a child with acute myeloid leukemia. Both conserved end residues are part of each CDR3. The D gene is left open where the match is weak. A row's size may be missing; if present it is once, few, many or a size class.

14,TRBJ1-1,TRBV29-1,few,NA,TGCAGCGTTGACCCTGGACAGAAGAACACTGAAGCTTTCTTT,CSVDPGQKNTEAFF
15,TRBJ2-7,TRBV6-5,NA,NA,TGTGCCAGCAGTTACCGGACAGAGCCGACCTACGAGCAGTACTTC,CASSYRTEPTYEQYF
12,TRBJ2-1,TRBV29-1,many,NA,TGCAGCGTTGACAGCTCCTACAATGAGCAGTTCTTC,CSVDSSYNEQFF
12,TRBJ2-2,TRBV12-3/TRBV12-4,few,NA,TGTGCCAGCAGGAACAGAAACGGGGAGCTGTTTTTT,CASRNRNGELFF
15,TRBJ2-1,TRBV12-3/TRBV12-4,NA,NA,TGTGCCAGCAGTTTAGCTCAAGTTTTATTGAATGAGCAGTTCTTC,CASSLAQVLLNEQFF
12,TRBJ2-1,TRBV29-1,many,NA,TGCAGCACCCGGGACACCCAAAGTGAGCAGTTCTTC,CSTRDTQSEQFF
15,TRBJ1-6,TRBV20-1,many,NA,TGCAGTGCTAGAATTTCGGGACGGGATAATTCACCCCTCCACTTT,CSARISGRDNSPLHF
12,TRBJ2-5,TRBV28,many,NA,TGTGCCAGCAGTTTATCCCCGGAGACCCAGTACTTC,CASSLSPETQYF
12,TRBJ2-5,TRBV20-1,NA,NA,TGCAGCGCCGGACTAACCTCAGAGACCCAGTACTTC,CSAGLTSETQYF
14,TRBJ2-5,TRBV20-1,NA,TRBD2,TGCAGTGCCCCACTAGCGGGAGGGCCGAAGACCCAGTACTTC,CSAPLAGGPKTQYF
14,TRBJ1-2,TRBV5-1,many,NA,TGCGCCAGCAGCTTACAGGAATCTAACTATGGCTACACCTTC,CASSLQESNYGYTF
14,TRBJ2-7,TRBV12-3/TRBV12-4,many,TRBD2,TGTGCCAGCAGCACCAGCGGGAGGGCCGTCGAGCAGTACTTC,CASSTSGRAVEQYF
13,TRBJ1-2,TRBV20-1,many,TRBD1,TGCAGTGCTAGAGTTGGGACAGGGGTGAGCTACACCTTC,CSARVGTGVSYTF
14,TRBJ2-1,TRBV20-1,many,NA,TGCAGTGCTGAAACAGGGTTGGCCTACAATGAGCAGTTCTTC,CSAETGLAYNEQFF
14,TRBJ1-1,TRBV21-1,NA,NA,TGTGCCAGCAGCAACTGGACAGTAAACACTGAAGCTTTCTTT,CASSNWTVNTEAFF
16,TRBJ1-2,TRBV5-1,NA,TRBD1,TGCGCCAGCAGAGCCCCAGGGACAGCTCGTAACTATGGCTACACCTTC,CASRAPGTARNYGYTF
16,TRBJ2-5,TRBV20-1,many,TRBD2,TGCAGTGCTCCACTAGCGGGAGGGCTCACCAGGGAGACCCAGTACTTC,CSAPLAGGLTRETQYF
13,TRBJ2-7,TRBV30,NA,TRBD1,TGTGCCTGGAGGGGGGGACAGGGACGCGAGCAGTACTTC,CAWRGGQGREQYF
15,TRBJ2-7,TRBV27,NA,TRBD2,TGTGCCAGCAGTCCCCTCATGCGGGAGAGATACGAGCAGTACTTC,CASSPLMRERYEQYF
15,TRBJ2-1,TRBV5-1,NA,TRBD1,TGCGCCAGCAGACACGACGGGACAGGGGGCCGGGAGCAGTTCTTC,CASRHDGTGGREQFF
14,TRBJ2-5,TRBV9,NA,NA,TGTGCCAGCAGCGTGGGCTCAGGGCAAGAGACCCAGTACTTC,CASSVGSGQETQYF
13,TRBJ2-7,TRBV20-1,NA,TRBD1,TGCTCTTCACCGGGACAGGGGGCCTACGAGCAGTACTTC,CSSPGQGAYEQYF
13,TRBJ2-3,TRBV4-1,NA,NA,TGCGCCAGCAGCCAACAGGGGACAGATACGCAGTATTTT,CASSQQGTDTQYF
15,TRBJ1-2,TRBV4-2,NA,TRBD1,TGTGCCAGCAGCCCGAGGACAGGGGGCAACTATGGCTACACCTTC,CASSPRTGGNYGYTF
14,TRBJ2-2,TRBV3-1,NA,NA,TGTGCCAGCAGCCAGGTCGCTACAAAGGGGGAGCTGTTTTTT,CASSQVATKGELFF
19,TRBJ1-6,TRBV6-1,NA,TRBD1,TGTGCCAGCAGTGCAACAGGGGGTTGGGGAAGCTCCTATAATTCACCCCTCCACTTT,CASSATGGWGSSYNSPLHF
15,TRBJ2-1,TRBV7-2,NA,TRBD2,TGTGCCAGCAGTTACGGGAGCGGGAGCATCTATGAGCAGTTCTTC,CASSYGSGSIYEQFF
20,TRBJ1-1,TRBV27,many,TRBD1,TGTGCCAGCAAGCTGAAGTTTAATGGACAGGGCGTGACGAGGAGCACTGAAGCTTTCTTT,CASKLKFNGQGVTRSTEAFF
16,TRBJ1-1,TRBV7-3,NA,NA,TGTGCCAGCAGCTACCCGCTGTCCAGGGCGAACACTGAAGCTTTCTTT,CASSYPLSRANTEAFF
14,TRBJ1-2,TRBV20-1,NA,NA,TGCAGTGCTAGGGAGTCCGGGGGCGGGTATGGCTACACCTTC,CSARESGGGYGYTF
14,TRBJ2-5,TRBV29-1,few,NA,TGCAGCGTTGTAGGACAGCCGTACCAAGAGACCCAGTACTTC,CSVVGQPYQETQYF
13,TRBJ2-1,TRBV6-4,many,NA,TGTGCCAGCAGTGTAACTAGGATGGGCGAGCAGTTCTTC,CASSVTRMGEQFF
14,TRBJ1-5,TRBV7-2,few,NA,TGTGCCAGCAGCTTATCTGGGGTAGTTCAGCCCCAGCATTTT,CASSLSGVVQPQHF
15,TRBJ2-7,TRBV20-1,NA,TRBD1,TGCAGTGCTAGCTCGAGGGACAGGGGGCTCTACGAGCAGTACTTC,CSASSRDRGLYEQYF
15,TRBJ2-3,TRBV28,few,NA,TGTGCCAGCAGCCCCTTCGAGGTAGCGTCAGATACGCAGTATTTT,CASSPFEVASDTQYF
17,TRBJ2-3,TRBV24-1,NA,TRBD2,TGTGCCACCAGTGACCCTTCCGGGACTAGCCCCACAGATACGCAGTATTTT,CATSDPSGTSPTDTQYF
14,TRBJ2-7,TRBV10-3,few,TRBD1,TGTGCCATCAGTGAGGTACAGGGGGCCTACGAGCAGTACTTC,CAISEVQGAYEQYF
16,TRBJ2-7,TRBV12-3/TRBV12-4,many,TRBD2,TGTGCCAGCGTCCTGACTAGCGGGCTAGGAGGGAGGGAGCAGTACTTC,CASVLTSGLGGREQYF
14,TRBJ2-7,TRBV27,NA,NA,TGTGCCAGCAGGGGTAGGGGCGGGCTTTACGAGCAGTACTTC,CASRGRGGLYEQYF
13,TRBJ2-4,TRBV4-1,once,NA,TGCGCCAGCAGCCCCCGGGGCTTGGACATTCAGTACTTC,CASSPRGLDIQYF
14,TRBJ2-1,TRBV4-1,NA,NA,TGCGCCAGCAGCCAAGACGGGGGCCAGGGTGAGCAGTTCTTC,CASSQDGGQGEQFF
14,TRBJ2-1,TRBV10-3,NA,NA,TGTGCCATCAAACAAGTGGGTGATAACAATGAGCAGTTCTTC,CAIKQVGDNNEQFF
16,TRBJ1-1,TRBV5-1,NA,TRBD1,TGCGCCAGCAGGATGACAGGACAGGGGGCAGGGACTGAAGCTTTCTTT,CASRMTGQGAGTEAFF
14,TRBJ2-7,TRBV27,NA,NA,TGTGCCAGCACCGCACTAGGGTCCGGGAGCGAGCAGTACTTC,CASTALGSGSEQYF
13,TRBJ1-1,TRBV15,few,TRBD1,TGTGCCACCAGCCAACGACAGGGTGGTTCAGCTTTCTTT,CATSQRQGGSAFF
13,TRBJ2-1,TRBV20-1,many,TRBD2,TGCAGTGCTCTAGCGGCCACTTACAATGAGCAGTTCTTC,CSALAATYNEQFF
13,TRBJ1-5,TRBV10-2,NA,NA,TGCGCCAGCAGTGCCAAATATGGTCAGCCCCAGCATTTT,CASSAKYGQPQHF
12,TRBJ2-7,TRBV12-3/TRBV12-4,few,NA,TGTGCCAGCAGTCCGCATGAGGGCGAGCAGTACTTC,CASSPHEGEQYF
14,TRBJ2-1,TRBV29-1,many,NA,TGCAGCGGTGTAGCGGTAAACTCCTACAATGAGCAGTTCTTC,CSGVAVNSYNEQFF
14,TRBJ2-5,TRBV20-1,few,TRBD2,TGCAGTGCTAGCCGTGGGCTAGCGGAAGAGACCCAGTACTTC,CSASRGLAEETQYF
13,TRBJ2-3,TRBV10-3,NA,NA,TGTGCCATCACGGCAGGGGCCACAGATACGCAGTATTTT,CAITAGATDTQYF
13,TRBJ2-1,TRBV12-3/TRBV12-4,many,TRBD2,TGTGCCATTACTAGCGGGAGTTACAATGAGCAGTTCTTC,CAITSGSYNEQFF
15,TRBJ2-2,TRBV6-1,NA,TRBD2,TGTGCCAGCAGTGCCGGGACTAGCGTCGCCGGGGAGCTGTTTTTT,CASSAGTSVAGELFF
16,TRBJ2-5,TRBV7-6,few,NA,TGTGCCAGCATCCAACCTACGGGGCTAGATCAAGAGACCCAGTACTTC,CASIQPTGLDQETQYF
15,TRBJ2-1,TRBV20-1,few,NA,TGCAGTGCTAGACCGGGGTCTAGCGCTTTCAATGAGCAGTTCTTC,CSARPGSSAFNEQFF
11,TRBJ2-7,TRBV27,NA,NA,TGTGCCACCGCGGAGAACTACGAGCAGTACTTC,CATAENYEQYF